This record covers a single T cell receptor beta chain. This sample was taken from a study of blood T cell repertoires in COVID-19. Repertoires were generated with immunoSEQ multiplex PCR, while TCRdb's copy carries only in-frame clones and drops some. The sample carries about 96,000 clones, 80% recorded once. This CDR3 is built from 14 residues. Unmatched junction bases numbered 2, after V lost 4 bases and J lost 7 bases. CDR1 and CDR2 (germline): SGHNT, YYREEE (reference sequence). This clonotype was sampled from a man aged 50 or older who had recovered from COVID-19. The chain combines TRBV5-4 with TRBJ2-1, with 13 positions matching TRBD2. Sample: peripheral blood. The chain's CDR3 is CASSRTSGSNEQFF. CDR3 coding DNA: TGTGCCAGCAGCCGGACTAGCGGGAGTAATGAGCAGTTCTTC.